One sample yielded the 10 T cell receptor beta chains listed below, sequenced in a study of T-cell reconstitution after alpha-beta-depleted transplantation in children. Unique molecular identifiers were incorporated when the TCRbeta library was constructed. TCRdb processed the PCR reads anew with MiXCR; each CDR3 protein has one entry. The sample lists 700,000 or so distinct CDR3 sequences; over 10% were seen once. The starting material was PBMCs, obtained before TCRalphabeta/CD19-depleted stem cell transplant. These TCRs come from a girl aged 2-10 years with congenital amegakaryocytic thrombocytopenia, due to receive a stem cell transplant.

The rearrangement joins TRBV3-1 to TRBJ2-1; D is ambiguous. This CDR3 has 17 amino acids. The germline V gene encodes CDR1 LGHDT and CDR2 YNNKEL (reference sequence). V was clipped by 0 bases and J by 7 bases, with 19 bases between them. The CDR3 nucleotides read TGTGCCAGCAGCCAAGATATGGTCTTGCCTGGTTTAAATGAGCAGTTCTTC. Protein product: CASSQDMVLPGLNEQFF.

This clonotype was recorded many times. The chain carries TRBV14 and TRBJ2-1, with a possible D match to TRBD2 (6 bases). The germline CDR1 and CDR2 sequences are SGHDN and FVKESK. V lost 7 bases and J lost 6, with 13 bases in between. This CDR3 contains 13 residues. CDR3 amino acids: CASTPGALNEQFF. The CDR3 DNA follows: TGTGCCAGCACCCCGGGAGCGCTCAATGAGCAGTTCTTC.

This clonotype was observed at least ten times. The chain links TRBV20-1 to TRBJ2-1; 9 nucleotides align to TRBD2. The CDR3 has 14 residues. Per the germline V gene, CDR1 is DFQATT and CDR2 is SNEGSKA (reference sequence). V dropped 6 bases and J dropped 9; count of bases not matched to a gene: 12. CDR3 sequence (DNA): TGCAGTGCCATAGCGGGAGTTGGCTTTCTTGAGCAGTTCTTC. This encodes CSAIAGVGFLEQFF.

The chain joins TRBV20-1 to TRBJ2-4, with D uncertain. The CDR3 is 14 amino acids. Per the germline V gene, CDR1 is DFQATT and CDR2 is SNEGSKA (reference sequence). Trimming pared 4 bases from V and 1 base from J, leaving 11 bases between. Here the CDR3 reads CSATRPVAKNIQYF. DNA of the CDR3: TGCAGTGCTACCCGCCCGGTGGCCAAAAACATTCAGTACTTC.

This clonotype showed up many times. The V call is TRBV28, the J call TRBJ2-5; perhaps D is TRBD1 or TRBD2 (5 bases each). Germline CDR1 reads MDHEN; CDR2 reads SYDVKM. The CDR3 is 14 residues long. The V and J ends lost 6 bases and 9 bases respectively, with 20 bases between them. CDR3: CASSPGTGVGAQYF. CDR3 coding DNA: TGTGCCAGCAGCCCCGGGACGGGTGTCGGGGCCCAGTACTTC.

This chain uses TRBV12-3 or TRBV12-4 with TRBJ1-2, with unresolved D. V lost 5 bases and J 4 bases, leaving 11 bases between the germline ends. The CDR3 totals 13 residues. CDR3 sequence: CASSLGWGYGYTF. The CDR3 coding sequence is TGTGCCAGCAGTCTGGGGTGGGGCTATGGCTACACCTTC.

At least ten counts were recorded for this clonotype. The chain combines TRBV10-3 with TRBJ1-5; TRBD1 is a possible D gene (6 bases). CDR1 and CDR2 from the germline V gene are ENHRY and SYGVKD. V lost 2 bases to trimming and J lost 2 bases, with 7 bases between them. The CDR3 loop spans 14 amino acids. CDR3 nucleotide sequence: TGTGCCATCAGTGAGCCAGGGGGCAATCAGCCCCAGCATTTT. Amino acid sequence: CAISEPGGNQPQHF.

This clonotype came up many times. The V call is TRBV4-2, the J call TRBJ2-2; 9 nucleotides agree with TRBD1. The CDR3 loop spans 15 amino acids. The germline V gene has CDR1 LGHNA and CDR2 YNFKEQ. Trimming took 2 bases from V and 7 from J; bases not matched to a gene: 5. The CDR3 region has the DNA TGTGCCAGCAGCCAAACAGGGGGCTATATCGGGGAGCTGTTTTTT. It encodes CASSQTGGYIGELFF.

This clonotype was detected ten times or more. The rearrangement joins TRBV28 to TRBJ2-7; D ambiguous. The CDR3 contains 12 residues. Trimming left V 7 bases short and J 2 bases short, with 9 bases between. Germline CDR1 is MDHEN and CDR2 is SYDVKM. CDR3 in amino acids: CASNSQTYEQYF. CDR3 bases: TGTGCCAGCAATAGCCAGACCTACGAGCAGTACTTC.

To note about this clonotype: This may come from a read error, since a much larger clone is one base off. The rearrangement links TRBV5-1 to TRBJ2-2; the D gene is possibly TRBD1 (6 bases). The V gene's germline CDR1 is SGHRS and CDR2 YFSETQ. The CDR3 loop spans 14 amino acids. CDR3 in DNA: TGCGCCGGCAGCTTGGACGACAGGACCGGGGAGCTGTTTTTT. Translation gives CAGSLDDRTGELFF.